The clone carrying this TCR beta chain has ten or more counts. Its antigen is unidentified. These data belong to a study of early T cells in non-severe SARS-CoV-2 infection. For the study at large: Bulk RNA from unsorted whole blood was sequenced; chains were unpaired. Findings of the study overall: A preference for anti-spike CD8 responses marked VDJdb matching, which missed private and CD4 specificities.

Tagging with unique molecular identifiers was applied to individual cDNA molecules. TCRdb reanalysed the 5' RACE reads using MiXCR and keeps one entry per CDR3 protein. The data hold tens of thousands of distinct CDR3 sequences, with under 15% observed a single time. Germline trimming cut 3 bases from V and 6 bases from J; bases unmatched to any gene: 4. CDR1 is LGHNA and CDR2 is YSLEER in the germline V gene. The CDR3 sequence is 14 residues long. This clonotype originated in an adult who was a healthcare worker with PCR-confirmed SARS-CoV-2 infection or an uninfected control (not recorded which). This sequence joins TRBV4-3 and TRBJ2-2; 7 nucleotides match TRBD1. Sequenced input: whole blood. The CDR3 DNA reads TGCGCCAGCAGCCATTCCACAGGGGCCGGGGAGCTGTTTTTT. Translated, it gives CASSHSTGAGELFF.